Sequencing of this TCR beta chain was carried out in a study of blood T cell repertoires in COVID-19. Overall study: The United States, Italy and Spain supplied acute and convalescent COVID-19 samples. T cells, B-cell-depleted T cells, or PBMCs supplied cDNA or gDNA.

V shed 3 bases and J 0 bases; nucleotides not matched to a gene: 8. This CDR3 comprises 17 residues. Germline CDR1 is SGDLS and CDR2 is YYNGEE. The assay was immunoSEQ multiplex PCR, and TCRdb's table has in-frame clones only and misses some. The sample has some 150,000 clones; around 83% are singletons. This TCR was recovered from a man aged 40-49 years with acute or convalescent COVID-19. The chain recombines TRBV9 with TRBJ1-1; 10 bases agree with TRBD1. Sequencing used peripheral blood. The CDR3 DNA reads as TGTGCCAGCAGCGCCCGGGACAGGGGCCCGATGAACACTGAAGCTTTCTTT. Its protein is CASSARDRGPMNTEAFF.